This T cell receptor (beta chain) was captured by sequencing in a study of blood T cell repertoires in COVID-19. Study-level background: The cDNA or gDNA used as material had been derived from T cells, B-cell-depleted T cells, or PBMCs.

This table comes from immunoSEQ multiplex PCR, and its TCRdb copy is limited to in-frame clones, with some not included. The data hold more than 300,000 clones, with over 75% observed a single time. Participants' reported clinical history set cohort assignment. The CDR3 contains 15 residues. Germline CDR1 and CDR2: LNHNV and YYDKDF (reference sequence). The V segment lost 6 bases and the J segment 6 bases; nucleotides outside the gene matches: 11. The sample was PBMCs or T cells enriched from blood (not recorded which). J is TRBJ2-7 and V is TRBV15; 10 nucleotides match TRBD1. This TCR derives from a woman under 30 who had recovered from COVID-19. CDR3 residues: CATRLFGQGVSEQYF. The CDR3 DNA sequence: TGTGCCACCAGACTCTTCGGACAGGGGGTCTCCGAGCAGTACTTC.